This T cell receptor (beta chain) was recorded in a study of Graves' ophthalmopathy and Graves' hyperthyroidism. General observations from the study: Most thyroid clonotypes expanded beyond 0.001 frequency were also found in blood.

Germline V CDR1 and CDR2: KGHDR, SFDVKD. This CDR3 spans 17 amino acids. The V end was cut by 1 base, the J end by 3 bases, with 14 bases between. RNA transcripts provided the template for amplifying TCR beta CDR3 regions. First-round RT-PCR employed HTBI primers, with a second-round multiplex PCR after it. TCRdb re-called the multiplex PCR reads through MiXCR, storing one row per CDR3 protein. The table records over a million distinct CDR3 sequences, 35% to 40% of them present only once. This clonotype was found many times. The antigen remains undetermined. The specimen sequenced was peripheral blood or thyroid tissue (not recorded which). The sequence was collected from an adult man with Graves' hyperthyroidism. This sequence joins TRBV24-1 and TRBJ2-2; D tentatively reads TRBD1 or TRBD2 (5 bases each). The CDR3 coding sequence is TGTGCCACCAGTGATTTTCGAGGGGCCTTAGACACCGGGGAGCTGTTTTTT. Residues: CATSDFRGALDTGELFF.